Listed below are T cell receptor beta chains from one sample, sequenced in a study of cytomegalovirus exposure and HLA in healthy donors. This table comes from immunoSEQ multiplex PCR, and its TCRdb copy is limited to in-frame clones, with some not included. Altogether under 110,000 clones are present, 88% being singletons, with the ten largest covering around 1.9%. Material: PBMCs. Receptors originate from a woman aged 18-29 years in good health and CMV-seropositive. Both conserved end residues are part of each CDR3. A D gene is named only where the DNA matches it firmly. Size tells how often a clone was seen (once, few, many) or the class of an expanded clone, and some rows leave it out.

abundance	d_gene	v_gene	j_gene	CDR3nt	CDR3aa
.	TRBD1	TRBV6-1	TRBJ2-2	TGTGCCATTCCCTCATCGGACAGGGACACCGGGGAGCTGTTTTTT	CAIPSSDRDTGELFF
few	.	TRBV18	TRBJ2-3	TGTGCCAGCTCACCACTGGAGGGCACAGATACGCAGTATTTT	CASSPLEGTDTQYF
.	.	TRBV28	TRBJ2-2	TGTGCCAGCAATGAGAGAAACACCGGGGAGCTGTTTTTT	CASNERNTGELFF
.	.	TRBV28	TRBJ1-6	TGTGCCAGCAGTTTATCGGGAGCGAGTTCACCCCTCCACTTT	CASSLSGASSPLHF
.	TRBD2	TRBV29-1	TRBJ2-3	TGCAGCGGTAACGGACTAGCGGGGGGCTTAGGCACAGATACGCAGTATTTT	CSGNGLAGGLGTDTQYF
.	.	TRBV4-1	TRBJ1-2	TGCGCCAGCAGCCAAGATCGAGGCAGTCCAGTGGGCTACACCTTC	CASSQDRGSPVGYTF
.	.	TRBV9	TRBJ1-2	TGTGCCAGCAGCGTAGCTGGTCTCGTAGATCCCTATGGCTACACCTTC	CASSVAGLVDPYGYTF
.	.	TRBV9	TRBJ1-5	TGTGCCAGCAGCCAAGGAGGAGTTAGCAATCAGCCCCAGCATTTT	CASSQGGVSNQPQHF
.	.	TRBV4-1	TRBJ2-6	TGCGCCAGCAGCGACGGGGGGGCCAACGTCCTGACTTTC	CASSDGGANVLTF
.	.	TRBV29-1	TRBJ2-6	TGCAGCGTCACATTGCAGGGGGCCAACGTCCTGACTTTC	CSVTLQGANVLTF
.	.	TRBV11-2	TRBJ1-1	TGTGCCAGCAGTGACGGGTTAGCTTTCTTT	CASSDGLAFF
.	.	TRBV18	TRBJ2-2	TGTGCCAGCTCACCACCGTCGGGACATGCGAACACCGGGGAGCTGTTTTTT	CASSPPSGHANTGELFF
.	.	TRBV27	TRBJ2-1	TGTGCCAGCAGTTTACGGGACACCCTAGGCAATGAGCAGTTCTTC	CASSLRDTLGNEQFF
.	.	TRBV11-2	TRBJ2-7	TGTGCCAGCAGCTTCGTTTACAGGTCTACCGAGCAGTACTTC	CASSFVYRSTEQYF
.	.	TRBV19	TRBJ2-1	TGTGCCAGTAGTATTCCGGGAACTAGTCTGTATGAGCAGTTCTTC	CASSIPGTSLYEQFF
.	TRBD1	TRBV5-1	TRBJ1-1	TGCGCCAGCAGCATTACAGGGGTTACTGAAGCTTTCTTT	CASSITGVTEAFF
.	TRBD2	TRBV4-2	TRBJ2-7	TGTGCCAGCAGCCAGACTAGCGGGGGTGCCTACGAGCAGTACTTC	CASSQTSGGAYEQYF
.	TRBD1	TRBV27	TRBJ1-4	TGTGCCAGCAGTTTATCGAACAGGGGCCCCTTTGAAAAACTGTTTTTT	CASSLSNRGPFEKLFF
few	.	TRBV2	TRBJ2-7	TGTGCCAGCACCAGAGGCACTGGAAACTACGAGCAGTACTTC	CASTRGTGNYEQYF
.	.	TRBV4-1	TRBJ2-3	TGCGCCAGCAGCCAGGCCCCCCCAGTTCGCGGGGTTACAGATACGCAGTATTTT	CASSQAPPVRGVTDTQYF
.	TRBD1	TRBV18	TRBJ1-2	TGTGCCAGCTCACCACCTGCAGGGGGCCGATATGGCTACACCTTC	CASSPPAGGRYGYTF
once	TRBD2	TRBV6-4	TRBJ2-1	TGTGCCAGCAGTGCGGCCGGGACTAGCGGGGGGGCCAACCAGTTCTTC	CASSAAGTSGGANQFF
.	TRBD1	TRBV28	TRBJ1-1	TGTGCCAGCAAGGGACAGGGTGGGAACACTGAAGCTTTCTTT	CASKGQGGNTEAFF
.	.	TRBV19	TRBJ1-6	TGTGCCAGTAGTCCACTCCGGGACGGGGGAGAACCCCTCCACTTT	CASSPLRDGGEPLHF
few	TRBD1	TRBV6-5	TRBJ1-1	TGTGCCAGCAGTTTGGACAGGCGCCCCACTGAAGCTTTCTTT	CASSLDRRPTEAFF
once	TRBD1	TRBV25-1	TRBJ1-5	TGTGCCAGCAGTCGACAGGGGGCCGGGCAGCCCCAGCATTTT	CASSRQGAGQPQHF
few	.	TRBV19	TRBJ2-1	TGTGCCAGTACAAACACGCTCAATGAGCAGTTCTTC	CASTNTLNEQFF
.	.	TRBV5-6	TRBJ1-2	TGTGCCAGCAGCTTGGTTCGGGGATCTTCCTATGGCTACACCTTC	CASSLVRGSSYGYTF